These T cell receptor beta chains were read from a single sample in a study of CD8+ T cells in alopecia areata. Measured with immunoSEQ multiplex PCR; TCRdb has only the in-frame clones, and not every one. The sample includes under 200,000 clones, approximately 62% of them seen just once. Here the sequenced sample was CD4+ T cells sorted from blood, taken at week 24, from a patient treated with tofacitinib. The receptors shown here come from a human donor with alopecia areata. Each CDR3 is given with its conserved first and last residue. A D gene is named only where the DNA matches it firmly. The listing skips clone size in some rows; elsewhere it reads once, few, many or a size class.

v_gene: TRBV30
d_gene: TRBD1
j_gene: TRBJ1-1
abundance: NA
CDR3aa: CAWTTDRDTEAFF
CDR3nt: TGTGCCTGGACTACGGACAGGGATACTGAAGCTTTCTTT

v_gene: TRBV5-6
d_gene: NA
j_gene: TRBJ2-5
abundance: few
CDR3aa: CASSLVAEETQYF
CDR3nt: TGTGCCAGCAGCTTGGTGGCAGAAGAGACCCAGTACTTC

v_gene: TRBV5-1
d_gene: NA
j_gene: TRBJ2-5
abundance: NA
CDR3aa: CASSLPGGQETQYF
CDR3nt: TGCGCCAGCAGCTTGCCAGGCGGGCAAGAGACCCAGTACTTC

v_gene: TRBV19
d_gene: NA
j_gene: TRBJ1-1
abundance: NA
CDR3aa: CASSPGRRNTEAFF
CDR3nt: TGTGCCAGTAGTCCGGGACGGAGAAACACTGAAGCTTTCTTT

v_gene: TRBV6-5
d_gene: NA
j_gene: TRBJ2-1
abundance: few
CDR3aa: CASGVRNNEQFF
CDR3nt: TGTGCCAGCGGAGTCCGAAACAATGAGCAGTTCTTC

v_gene: TRBV10-3
d_gene: NA
j_gene: TRBJ1-1
abundance: NA
CDR3aa: CATNRDMNTEAFF
CDR3nt: TGTGCCACAAACAGGGACATGAACACTGAAGCTTTCTTT

v_gene: TRBV6-1
d_gene: NA
j_gene: TRBJ1-1
abundance: NA
CDR3aa: CASRPDRNTEAFF
CDR3nt: TGTGCCAGCAGGCCCGACAGGAACACTGAAGCTTTCTTT

v_gene: TRBV18
d_gene: NA
j_gene: TRBJ1-2
abundance: NA
CDR3aa: CASSQIYGYTF
CDR3nt: TGTGCCAGCTCACAAATCTATGGCTACACCTTC

v_gene: TRBV2
d_gene: NA
j_gene: TRBJ2-5
abundance: few
CDR3aa: CASSDLVRSETQYF
CDR3nt: TGTGCCAGCAGTGATTTGGTCCGCTCGGAGACCCAGTACTTC

v_gene: TRBV7-8
d_gene: NA
j_gene: TRBJ1-6
abundance: NA
CDR3aa: CASSLQGNYNSPLHF
CDR3nt: TGTGCCAGCAGCTTACAGGGCAACTATAATTCACCCCTCCACTTT

v_gene: TRBV7-9
d_gene: TRBD1
j_gene: TRBJ1-6
abundance: NA
CDR3aa: CASSFQGGSYNSPLHF
CDR3nt: TGTGCCAGCAGCTTTCAGGGGGGTTCCTATAATTCACCCCTCCACTTT

v_gene: TRBV7-9
d_gene: NA
j_gene: TRBJ2-4
abundance: few
CDR3aa: CASSPRGGQNIQYF
CDR3nt: TGTGCCAGCAGCCCCCGTGGGGGGCAAAACATTCAGTACTTC

v_gene: TRBV7-9
d_gene: NA
j_gene: TRBJ1-4
abundance: few
CDR3aa: CASSTSIVEKLFF
CDR3nt: TGTGCCAGCAGCACCAGCATCGTTGAAAAACTGTTTTTT

v_gene: TRBV19
d_gene: NA
j_gene: TRBJ2-5
abundance: once
CDR3aa: CASTKGGLQETQYF
CDR3nt: TGTGCCAGTACCAAAGGCGGTTTACAAGAGACCCAGTACTTC

v_gene: TRBV28
d_gene: TRBD2
j_gene: TRBJ2-5
abundance: few
CDR3aa: CASSGLAAQETQYF
CDR3nt: TGTGCCAGCAGCGGACTAGCTGCCCAAGAGACCCAGTACTTC

v_gene: TRBV29-1
d_gene: NA
j_gene: TRBJ2-2
abundance: NA
CDR3aa: CSVGRGTTGELFF
CDR3nt: TGCAGCGTTGGAAGGGGTACGACCGGGGAGCTGTTTTTT

v_gene: TRBV5-1
d_gene: NA
j_gene: TRBJ2-5
abundance: NA
CDR3aa: CASSWSQGTQTQYF
CDR3nt: TGCGCCAGCAGCTGGAGTCAGGGGACACAGACCCAGTACTTC

v_gene: TRBV11-2
d_gene: NA
j_gene: TRBJ1-1
abundance: many
CDR3aa: CASSLQAQKNTEAFF
CDR3nt: TGTGCCAGCAGTCTACAAGCACAGAAAAACACTGAAGCTTTCTTT

v_gene: TRBV10-3
d_gene: NA
j_gene: TRBJ1-2
abundance: NA
CDR3aa: CAISVGPGGYTF
CDR3nt: TGTGCCATCAGTGTCGGACCGGGAGGCTACACCTTC

v_gene: TRBV6-5
d_gene: TRBD1
j_gene: TRBJ2-7
abundance: NA
CDR3aa: CASSHLRDRVYEQYF
CDR3nt: TGTGCCAGCAGCCACCTAAGGGACAGGGTCTACGAGCAGTACTTC

v_gene: TRBV29-1
d_gene: NA
j_gene: TRBJ2-2
abundance: few
CDR3aa: CSVEAGGELFF
CDR3nt: TGCAGCGTTGAGGCGGGCGGGGAGCTGTTTTTT

v_gene: TRBV19
d_gene: TRBD1
j_gene: TRBJ1-2
abundance: NA
CDR3aa: CATRTGPNYGYTF
CDR3nt: TGTGCCACAAGGACAGGGCCTAACTATGGCTACACCTTC

v_gene: TRBV19
d_gene: NA
j_gene: TRBJ1-1
abundance: many
CDR3aa: CASSPRAALNTEAFF
CDR3nt: TGTGCCAGTAGTCCGAGGGCAGCACTGAACACTGAAGCTTTCTTT

v_gene: TRBV6-1
d_gene: NA
j_gene: TRBJ2-6
abundance: few
CDR3aa: CASSEESGANVLTF
CDR3nt: TGTGCCAGCAGTGAAGAGTCTGGGGCCAACGTCCTGACTTTC

v_gene: TRBV29-1
d_gene: TRBD1
j_gene: TRBJ2-7
abundance: NA
CDR3aa: CSVRQGTTYEQYF
CDR3nt: TGCAGCGTTCGACAGGGCACCACCTACGAGCAGTACTTC

v_gene: TRBV5-1
d_gene: TRBD1
j_gene: TRBJ2-7
abundance: NA
CDR3aa: CASSRSRDRGGEQYF
CDR3nt: TGCGCCAGCAGTCGCTCTCGGGACAGGGGAGGCGAGCAGTACTTC

v_gene: TRBV7-9
d_gene: NA
j_gene: TRBJ1-4
abundance: few
CDR3aa: CASSPRQPGTEKLFF
CDR3nt: TGTGCCAGCAGCCCCCGTCAACCCGGGACGGAAAAACTGTTTTTT

v_gene: TRBV15
d_gene: TRBD1
j_gene: TRBJ2-7
abundance: few
CDR3aa: CATTRDRGYEQYF
CDR3nt: TGTGCCACCACGCGGGACAGGGGCTACGAGCAGTACTTC

v_gene: TRBV5-1
d_gene: NA
j_gene: TRBJ2-5
abundance: NA
CDR3aa: CASSPVAVTQETQYF
CDR3nt: TGCGCCAGCAGCCCTGTGGCAGTGACACAAGAGACCCAGTACTTC

v_gene: TRBV11-2
d_gene: NA
j_gene: TRBJ2-2
abundance: few
CDR3aa: CASSLLRVNTGELFF
CDR3nt: TGTGCCAGCAGCTTATTACGGGTGAACACCGGGGAGCTGTTTTTT

v_gene: TRBV18
d_gene: NA
j_gene: TRBJ1-1
abundance: NA
CDR3aa: CASSPGAGLSTEAFF
CDR3nt: TGTGCCAGCTCACCAGGGGCGGGACTCTCGACTGAAGCTTTCTTT

v_gene: TRBV7-8
d_gene: NA
j_gene: TRBJ2-3
abundance: few
CDR3aa: CASSLAQLGDTQYF
CDR3nt: TGTGCCAGCAGCTTAGCCCAACTAGGAGATACGCAGTATTTT

v_gene: TRBV5-4
d_gene: NA
j_gene: TRBJ1-5
abundance: NA
CDR3aa: CASSQRQGDDQPQHF
CDR3nt: TGTGCCAGCAGCCAACGGCAGGGAGACGATCAGCCCCAGCATTTT

v_gene: TRBV30
d_gene: NA
j_gene: TRBJ2-3
abundance: NA
CDR3aa: CACPLGGSTDTQYF
CDR3nt: TGTGCCTGCCCGCTAGGGGGATCCACAGATACGCAGTATTTT

v_gene: TRBV29-1
d_gene: TRBD1
j_gene: TRBJ1-2
abundance: NA
CDR3aa: CSVEAGGADYGYTF
CDR3nt: TGCAGCGTTGAAGCAGGGGGCGCGGACTATGGCTACACCTTC

v_gene: TRBV2
d_gene: NA
j_gene: TRBJ2-2
abundance: NA
CDR3aa: CASSEGASSTGELFF
CDR3nt: TGTGCCAGCAGTGAGGGGGCTAGCTCCACCGGGGAGCTGTTTTTT

v_gene: TRBV5-1
d_gene: NA
j_gene: TRBJ2-5
abundance: NA
CDR3aa: CASSREQGRETQYF
CDR3nt: TGCGCCAGCAGCAGGGAACAGGGCCGAGAGACCCAGTACTTC

v_gene: TRBV5-1
d_gene: NA
j_gene: TRBJ2-2
abundance: NA
CDR3aa: CASSLITGELFF
CDR3nt: TGCGCCAGCAGCTTGATAACCGGGGAGCTGTTTTTT

v_gene: TRBV5-6
d_gene: NA
j_gene: TRBJ1-1
abundance: NA
CDR3aa: CASSLDVLAEAFF
CDR3nt: TGTGCCAGCAGCTTGGATGTTCTGGCTGAAGCTTTCTTT

v_gene: TRBV29-1
d_gene: TRBD1
j_gene: TRBJ1-1
abundance: NA
CDR3aa: CSVGQGGTEAFF
CDR3nt: TGCAGCGTTGGACAGGGGGGCACTGAAGCTTTCTTT

v_gene: TRBV6-1
d_gene: NA
j_gene: TRBJ1-5
abundance: NA
CDR3aa: CASSANNERPQHF
CDR3nt: TGTGCCAGCAGTGCTAATAATGAGCGGCCCCAGCATTTT

v_gene: TRBV6-5
d_gene: NA
j_gene: TRBJ2-3
abundance: NA
CDR3aa: CASITAGLEYF
CDR3nt: TGTGCCAGCATCACCGCCGGTTTGGAGTATTTT

v_gene: TRBV5-1
d_gene: TRBD2
j_gene: TRBJ2-5
abundance: NA
CDR3aa: CASSTGLAGLSWVETQYF
CDR3nt: TGCGCCAGCAGCACTGGACTAGCGGGTCTATCTTGGGTAGAGACCCAGTACTTC

v_gene: TRBV5-1
d_gene: NA
j_gene: TRBJ2-1
abundance: NA
CDR3aa: CASSLGTYNEQFF
CDR3nt: TGCGCCAGCAGCTTGGGGACTTACAATGAGCAGTTCTTC

v_gene: TRBV30
d_gene: NA
j_gene: TRBJ1-5
abundance: NA
CDR3aa: CAWAPQSQEPQHF
CDR3nt: TGTGCCTGGGCCCCACAGAGTCAAGAGCCCCAGCATTTT

v_gene: TRBV15
d_gene: NA
j_gene: TRBJ1-2
abundance: NA
CDR3aa: CATSRDPGEGYTF
CDR3nt: TGTGCCACCAGCAGAGATCCGGGGGAAGGCTACACCTTC

v_gene: TRBV7-9
d_gene: TRBD1
j_gene: TRBJ1-5
abundance: NA
CDR3aa: CASSGQGLGNQPQHF
CDR3nt: TGTGCCAGCAGCGGACAGGGGCTGGGCAATCAGCCCCAGCATTTT

v_gene: TRBV5-1
d_gene: NA
j_gene: TRBJ1-3
abundance: NA
CDR3aa: CASSLGGEGNTIYF
CDR3nt: TGCGCCAGCAGCCTCGGGGGTGAAGGAAACACCATATATTTT

v_gene: TRBV30
d_gene: NA
j_gene: TRBJ1-2
abundance: NA
CDR3aa: CAWGYWKAYGYTF
CDR3nt: TGTGCCTGGGGTTACTGGAAGGCCTATGGCTACACCTTC

v_gene: TRBV7-8
d_gene: TRBD1
j_gene: TRBJ2-7
abundance: NA
CDR3aa: CASSSRDSSYEQYF
CDR3nt: TGTGCCAGCAGCTCGAGGGACAGCTCCTACGAGCAGTACTTC